The next 16 T cell receptor beta chains were all read from a single sample in a study of PD-1 blockade in classical Hodgkin lymphoma. Some clones are missing from TCRdb's copy, which holds only in-frame ones; the method was immunoSEQ multiplex PCR. The repertoire holds over 85,000 clones, with roughly 76% as singletons. There was relapse after autologous stem cell transplantation in every patient, and there was variation in brentuximab vedotin exposure. The specimen comprised peripheral blood mononuclear cells (PBMCs), sampled before the second cycle of nivolumab. These receptors were obtained from a human donor with classical Hodgkin lymphoma.

The chain is built from TRBV29-1 and TRBJ2-7, with TRBD2 matching 9 bases. With V trimmed by 4 bases and J by 4 bases, 2 bases remained unmatched. The germline gives CDR1 SQVTM, CDR2 ANQGSEA. The CDR3 consists of 12 residues. The CDR3 DNA is TGCAGCGTTGGCAGCGGGAGGTACGAGCAGTACTTC. The encoded protein is CSVGSGRYEQYF.

The count of this clone is one. CDR3 coding DNA: TGTGCCAGCAGTCCCCAGGGGGTAGTCGGCTACACCTTC. It codes for CASSPQGVVGYTF. The chain uses TRBV7-9 and TRBJ1-2; 7 bases agree with TRBD1. The germline V gene encodes CDR1 SEHNR and CDR2 FQNEAQ (reference sequence). CDR3 length equals 13 residues. Trimming removed 6 bases from V and 8 bases from J; junction bases left unmatched: 9.

Only one count was recorded for this clone. At the DNA level, this CDR3 is encoded by other sequences in the same sample as well. The gene calls are TRBV27 and TRBJ2-7; TRBD1 matches 7 bases. CDR3 length: 13 residues. V gave up 6 bases and J gave up 3 bases; unmatched junction bases: 5. Germline values: CDR1 MNHEY, CDR2 SMNVEV (reference sequence). The CDR3 reads CASSLRQGYEQYF. CDR3 bases: TGTGCCAGCAGCTTAAGACAGGGCTACGAGCAGTACTTC.

The table lists this clone with a count of one. The gene calls are TRBV7-2 and TRBJ2-3; TRBD1 aligns across 7 bases. Germline V gene lookup returns CDR1 SGHTA and CDR2 FQGNSA. This CDR3 has 15 residues. With V trimmed by 5 bases and J by 2 bases, 7 bases remained unmatched. In DNA form, the CDR3 reads TGTGCCAGCAGCATCGACAGGGTACCCACAGATACGCAGTATTTT. Translation gives CASSIDRVPTDTQYF. Supplemented by reference TRBV7-2 and TRBJ2-3, the full variable domain reads GAGVSQSPSNKVTEKGKDVELRCDPISGHTALYWYRQSLGQGLEFLIYFQGNSAPDKSGLPSDRFSAERTGGSVSTLTIQRTQQEDSAVYLCASSIDRVPTDTQYFGPGTRLTVL.

The chain combines TRBV7-9 with TRBJ2-1; no clear D gene. V lost 4 bases, J lost 9 bases, and 13 bases lay in between. The germline V gene encodes CDR1 SEHNR and CDR2 FQNEAQ (reference sequence). The CDR3 totals 13 residues. This CDR3 reads CASSSPLSGEQFF. In nucleotides, the CDR3 is TGTGCCAGCAGCTCACCCCTCAGTGGTGAGCAGTTCTTC.

The chain couples TRBV2 to TRBJ2-1; D assignment may be TRBD1 or TRBD2 (6 bases each). This CDR3 contains 12 residues. Per germline, CDR1 SNHLY and CDR2 FYNNEI. V was cut by 5 bases and J by 7 bases, with 9 bases left in between. The CDR3 here is CASSKGGNEQFF. The CDR3 nucleotides read TGTGCCAGCAGTAAAGGGGGGAATGAGCAGTTCTTC.

The genes are TRBV7-2 and TRBJ1-1; D is possibly TRBD1 (5 bases). Germline assignment: CDR1 SGHTA and CDR2 FQGNSA. Trimming cost V 0 bases and J 5 bases, with 16 bases left between them. The CDR3 length is 16 residues. The CDR3 nucleotides are TGTGCCAGCAGCTTAGCCGCCAGGCAGGGCGGTACTGAAGCTTTCTTT. Its translation: CASSLAARQGGTEAFF.

The V call is TRBV6-1, the J call TRBJ1-4; D not certain. Germline CDR1 reads MNHNS; CDR2 reads SASEGT. CDR3 length: 14 amino acids. Trimming cost V 5 bases and J 5 bases, with 12 bases left between them. The chain's CDR3 is CASSRTDQNEKLFF. The CDR3, as DNA: TGTGCCAGCAGTCGGACGGACCAAAATGAAAAACTGTTTTTT.

This clone was detected once. V is TRBV11-2 and J is TRBJ1-2; D is undetermined. The CDR3 is made up of 13 amino acids. Germline V CDR1 and CDR2: SGHAT, FQNNGV. Trimming stripped 5 bases from V and 2 bases from J, with 9 bases between. CDR3 residues: CASSPGFNYGYTF. CDR3 bases: TGTGCCAGCAGCCCTGGATTCAACTATGGCTACACCTTC. Complete variable domain (other parts from reference TRBV11-2 and TRBJ1-2): EAGVAQSPRYKIIEKRQSVAFWCNPISGHATLYWYQQILGQGPKLLIQFQNNGVVDDSQLPKDRFSAERLKGVDSTLKIQPAKLEDSAVYLCASSPGFNYGYTFGSGTRLTVV.

This clone has a count of ten or more. The chain joins TRBV9 to TRBJ2-1, with D perhaps TRBD1 or TRBD2 (5 bases each). Per the germline V gene, CDR1 is SGDLS and CDR2 is YYNGEE. CDR3 length: 15 residues. Trimming took off 3 bases at V and 5 bases at J, with 15 bases between the two ends. The CDR3, as DNA: TGTGCCAGCAGCGCAAACCTGGGACCGCACAATGAGCAGTTCTTC. It encodes CASSANLGPHNEQFF.

The gene calls are TRBV7-2 and TRBJ1-5; D might be TRBD1 (5 bases). Germline-derived CDR1 and CDR2 are SGHTA and FQGNSA. This CDR3 has 19 amino acids. The V end lost 1 base, the J end lost 0 bases, and 19 bases lay between the germline ends. CDR3 nucleotides: TGTGCCAGCAGCTTAGGTGGGCGGCCGTCCGGGGGTAGCAATCAGCCCCAGCATTTT. Translation: CASSLGGRPSGGSNQPQHF.

This clone was seen a handful of times. The V call is TRBV4-3, the J call TRBJ1-1; D call uncertain. Germline V gives CDR1 LGHNA, CDR2 YSLEER. V lost 0 bases, J lost 4 bases, and 6 bases lay in between. The CDR3 has 13 residues. The CDR3 here is CASSQDRSTEAFF. CDR3 DNA: TGCGCCAGCAGCCAAGATAGATCCACTGAAGCTTTCTTT.

The chain links TRBV7-2 to TRBJ1-2, with D possibly matching TRBD1 (5 bases). With 0 bases removed from V and 5 bases from J, the gap between germline ends came to 16 bases. This CDR3 spans 16 amino acids. CDR1 and CDR2 from the germline V gene are SGHTA and FQGNSA. CDR3 amino acids: CASSLAGGGVEYGYTF. CDR3 bases: TGTGCCAGCAGCTTAGCGGGTGGAGGGGTCGAGTATGGCTACACCTTC.

CDR3 bases: TGTGCCAGCAGCCGCGACAGGGCCTCCACTGAAGCTTTCTTT. It specifies CASSRDRASTEAFF. V is TRBV7-2 and J is TRBJ1-1, with 7 bases that match TRBD1. Germline V gene sequence: CDR1 SGHTA, CDR2 FQGNSA. The CDR3 has 14 amino acids. V shed 5 bases, J shed 4 bases, and the junction held 7 bases outside the gene matches. The variable domain in full, with the rest retrieved from reference TRBV7-2 and TRBJ1-1, is GAGVSQSPSNKVTEKGKDVELRCDPISGHTALYWYRQSLGQGLEFLIYFQGNSAPDKSGLPSDRFSAERTGGSVSTLTIQRTQQEDSAVYLCASSRDRASTEAFFGQGTRLTVV.

The CDR3 loop is CASSIARGTEAFF. In nucleotides, the CDR3 is TGTGCCAGTAGTATCGCAAGGGGCACTGAAGCTTTCTTT. This sequence joins TRBV19 and TRBJ1-1; tentative D call: TRBD1 (5 bases). The germline V gene has CDR1 LNHDA and CDR2 SQIVND (reference sequence). The CDR3 has 13 amino acids. V gave up 3 bases and J gave up 4 bases, with 9 bases separating them.

A few counts support this clone. This sample includes further DNA sequences coding for the same CDR3. This CDR3 reads CASSLAWAVSYNEQFF. In DNA, the CDR3 is TGTGCCAGCAGCTTAGCGTGGGCGGTCTCCTACAATGAGCAGTTCTTC. The chain joins TRBV7-2 to TRBJ2-1; no definite D call. Germline V lookup: CDR1 SGHTA, CDR2 FQGNSA. The CDR3 covers 16 residues. V lost 0 bases and J lost 0, with 9 bases in between.